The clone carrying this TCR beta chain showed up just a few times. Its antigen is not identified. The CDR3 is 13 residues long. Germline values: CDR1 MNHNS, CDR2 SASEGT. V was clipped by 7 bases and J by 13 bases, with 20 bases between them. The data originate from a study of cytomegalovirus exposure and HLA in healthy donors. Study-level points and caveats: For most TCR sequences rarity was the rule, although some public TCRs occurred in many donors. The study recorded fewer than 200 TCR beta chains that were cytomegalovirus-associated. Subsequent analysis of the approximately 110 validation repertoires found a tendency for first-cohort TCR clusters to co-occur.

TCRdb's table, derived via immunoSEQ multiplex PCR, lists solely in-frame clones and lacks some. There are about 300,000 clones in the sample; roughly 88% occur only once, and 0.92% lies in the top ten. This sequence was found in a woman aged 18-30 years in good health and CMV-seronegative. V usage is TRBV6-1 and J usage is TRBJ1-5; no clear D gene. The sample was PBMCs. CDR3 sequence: CASTLPLFGEQHF. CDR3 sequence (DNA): TGTGCCAGCACCTTACCCTTATTCGGGGAACAGCATTTT.